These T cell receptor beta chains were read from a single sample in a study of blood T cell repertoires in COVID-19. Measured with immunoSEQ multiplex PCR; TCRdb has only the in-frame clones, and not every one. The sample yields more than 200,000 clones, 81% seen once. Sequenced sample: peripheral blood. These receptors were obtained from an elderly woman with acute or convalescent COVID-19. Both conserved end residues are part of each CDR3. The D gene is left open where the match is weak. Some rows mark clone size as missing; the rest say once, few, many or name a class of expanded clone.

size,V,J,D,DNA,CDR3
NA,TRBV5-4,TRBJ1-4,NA,TGTGCCAGCAGTTCCGAGGACAGTACAACTAATGAAAAACTGTTTTTT,CASSSEDSTTNEKLFF
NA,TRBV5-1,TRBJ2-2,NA,TGCGCCAGCAGCTTGGACTCGGCGGTGAACACCGGGGAGCTGTTTTTT,CASSLDSAVNTGELFF
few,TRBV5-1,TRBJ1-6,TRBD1,TGCGCCAGCAGCTTCGAGACAGGGTCATCACCCCTCCACTTT,CASSFETGSSPLHF
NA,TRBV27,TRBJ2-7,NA,TGTGCCAGCAGGACGACCTCCGGGATCCCCTACGAGCAGTACTTC,CASRTTSGIPYEQYF
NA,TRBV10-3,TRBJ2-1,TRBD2,TGTGCCATCAGTGAGGCGATTCCGGGACTAGCGGTATACAATGAGCAGTTCTTC,CAISEAIPGLAVYNEQFF
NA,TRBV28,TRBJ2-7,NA,TGTGCCAGCAGTTTTCGCGACGAGCAGTACTTC,CASSFRDEQYF
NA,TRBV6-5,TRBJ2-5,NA,TGTGCCAGCATTCCGACAGTGGGGGAGACCCAGTACTTC,CASIPTVGETQYF
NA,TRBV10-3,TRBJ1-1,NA,TGTGCCATCAGTGGGAAACAGGGCCCGAACACTGAAGCTTTCTTT,CAISGKQGPNTEAFF
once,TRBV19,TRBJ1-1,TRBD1,TGTGCCAGTAGTACGTGGGACAGGAGGGTTGCTGAAGCTTTCTTT,CASSTWDRRVAEAFF
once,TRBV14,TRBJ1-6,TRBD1,TGTGCCAGCAGCCAGGGTACCGGGACAGGGGTTTCACCCCTCCACTTT,CASSQGTGTGVSPLHF
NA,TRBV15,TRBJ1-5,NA,TGTGCCACCAGCAGGGACAGTAACAATCAGCCCCAGCATTTT,CATSRDSNNQPQHF
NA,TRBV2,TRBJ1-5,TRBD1,TGTGCCAGCAGTGATACAGGGGAATCGGGTCAGCCCCAGCATTTT,CASSDTGESGQPQHF
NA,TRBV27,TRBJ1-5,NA,TGTGCCAGCAGTTTGGGGGCAGGGGTGGCACAGCCCCAGCATTTT,CASSLGAGVAQPQHF
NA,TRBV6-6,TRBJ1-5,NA,TGTGCCAGCAGTTACGACCAAATCAGGCAGCCCCAGCATTTT,CASSYDQIRQPQHF
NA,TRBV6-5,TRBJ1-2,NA,TGTGCCAGCAGTTTACTCAGGGCGGGACCGTCAAAGGGCTACACCTTC,CASSLLRAGPSKGYTF
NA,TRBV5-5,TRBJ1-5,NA,TGTGCCAGCAGCTTTACAAGCAATCAGCCCCAGCATTTT,CASSFTSNQPQHF
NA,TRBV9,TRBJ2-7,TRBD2,TGTGCCAGCAGCGTAGTCGCCGTCGGCGGGAGGGGTGAGCAGTACTTC,CASSVVAVGGRGEQYF
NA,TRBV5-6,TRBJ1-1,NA,TGTGCCAGTCTTAAGGGGTGGGGGAACACTGAAGCTTTCTTT,CASLKGWGNTEAFF
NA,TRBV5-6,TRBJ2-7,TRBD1,TGTGCCAGCAGCTTGGGCCCAAGTCGGACAGGCACGAAGCAGTACTTC,CASSLGPSRTGTKQYF
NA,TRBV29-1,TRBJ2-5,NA,TGCAGTGCAGGGCCTAGCGTGCAGACCCAGTACTTC,CSAGPSVQTQYF
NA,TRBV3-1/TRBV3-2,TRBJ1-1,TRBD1,TGTGCCAGCAGCTTCAGGGGACAGGCGGGCACTGAAGCTTTCTTT,CASSFRGQAGTEAFF
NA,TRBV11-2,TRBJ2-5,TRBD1,TGTGCCAGCAGCCCCAACAGGGGGCGAGAAGAGACCCAGTACTTC,CASSPNRGREETQYF
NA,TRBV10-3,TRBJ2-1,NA,TGTGCCATCAGTGACTCCGGGACTCCTACTGTCAATGAGCAGTTCTTC,CAISDSGTPTVNEQFF
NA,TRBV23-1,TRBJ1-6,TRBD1,TGCGCCAGCCGTCGGGGTTGGGGACAGGGGGGTAATTCACCCCTCCACTTT,CASRRGWGQGGNSPLHF
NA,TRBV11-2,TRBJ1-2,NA,TGTGCCAGCAGCTTTTTGGCAGGGAACTATGGCTACACCTTC,CASSFLAGNYGYTF
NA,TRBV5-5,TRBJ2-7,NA,TGTGCCAGCAGCCGACTATCCTACGAGCAGTACTTC,CASSRLSYEQYF
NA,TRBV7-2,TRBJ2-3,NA,TGTGCCAGCAGCTTAGGACTAGCAGATACGCAGTATTTT,CASSLGLADTQYF
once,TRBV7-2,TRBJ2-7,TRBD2,TGTGCCAGCAGTGCAGACCTAGCGGGGGGGCCAGTCTCCTACGAGCAGTACTTC,CASSADLAGGPVSYEQYF
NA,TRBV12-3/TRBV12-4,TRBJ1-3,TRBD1,TGTGCCACCACGACAGGGGGCGGAAACACCATATATTTT,CATTTGGGNTIYF
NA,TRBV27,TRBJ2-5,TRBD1,TGTGCCAGCAGTTACCGACAGGGACGGGAGACCCAGTACTTC,CASSYRQGRETQYF
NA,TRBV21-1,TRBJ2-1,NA,TGTGCCAGCAGCAACTCAACGGTGGCTGCGGGAGGAGGGGATGAGCAGTTCTTC,CASSNSTVAAGGGDEQFF